The 21 T cell receptor beta chains in this list originate from one sample, sequenced in a study of T cells in Graves' hyperthyroidism and ophthalmopathy. RNA transcripts yielded amplified TCR beta CDR3 regions. TCR CDR3 underwent first-round RT-PCR with the HTBI primer set. TCRdb recomputed calls from the multiplex PCR reads with MiXCR, one row per CDR3 protein. The table has a few hundred thousand distinct CDR3 sequences, 12% to 15% seen once; the top ten hold approximately 19%. The sequenced material came from blood. Receptors originate from a woman aged 60-70 years with Graves' ophthalmopathy.

The sample holds many counts of this clonotype. V is TRBV20-1 and J is TRBJ2-7, with 11 bases matching TRBD1. V was pared by 6 bases and J by 5 bases, with 6 bases of the junction left unmatched. This CDR3 has 13 residues. Germline lookup yields CDR1 DFQATT and CDR2 SNEGSKA (reference sequence). As DNA, the CDR3 is TGCAGTGCCAAATCGGGACAGGGGGACGAGCAGTACTTC. Protein product: CSAKSGQGDEQYF.

This clonotype was detected a few times. The genes are TRBV9 and TRBJ2-3; D gene uncertain. The V gene lost 0 bases and the J gene lost 1 base, with 9 bases spanning the gap. Germline lookup yields CDR1 SGDLS and CDR2 YYNGEE. This CDR3 has 15 residues. The CDR3 is CASSVGATGTDTQYF. CDR3 bases: TGTGCCAGCAGCGTAGGGGCAACTGGCACAGATACGCAGTATTTT.

This clonotype turned up a few times. The chain carries TRBV9 and TRBJ2-1, with TRBD2 matching 7 bases. The CDR3 has 17 residues. Germline values: CDR1 SGDLS, CDR2 YYNGEE. The J segment lost 1 base and the V segment lost 0 bases, leaving 7 bases of the junction unmatched. CDR3 sequence: CASSVGAGVYSYNEQFF. CDR3 nucleotide sequence: TGTGCCAGCAGCGTAGGGGCGGGAGTATATTCCTACAATGAGCAGTTCTTC.

This clonotype was counted ten times or more. V usage is TRBV2 and J usage is TRBJ2-2; 10 positions match TRBD2. J lost 6 bases, V lost 2 bases, and 6 bases had no gene match. Germline V gene sequence: CDR1 SNHLY, CDR2 FYNNEI. The CDR3 has 16 residues. The CDR3, as DNA: TGTGCCAGCAGTGAAACTCTAGCGGGAGCGGCCGGGGAGCTGTTTTTT. It translates to CASSETLAGAAGELFF.

The chain links TRBV7-6 to TRBJ2-4, with 10 bases matching TRBD2. V shed 1 base, J shed 3 bases, and the junction held 6 bases outside the gene matches. Looked up from germline, CDR1 is SGHVS and CDR2 is FNYEAQ. The CDR3 contains 17 residues. CDR3 loop: CASSLVSGTSVKNIQYF. Written as DNA, the CDR3 is TGTGCCAGCAGCTTAGTCTCCGGGACTAGCGTCAAAAACATTCAGTACTTC.

In its sample, this clonotype was seen a few times. The V gene is TRBV19, the J gene TRBJ2-2; 8 bases match TRBD1. Germline CDR1 LNHDA, CDR2 SQIVND (reference sequence). V was pared by 5 bases and J by 5 bases, with 7 bases of the junction left unmatched. CDR3 length: 15 residues. CDR3 coding DNA: TGTGCCAGTAGTCCCGACAGGGGAGAGACCGGGGAGCTGTTTTTT. This codes for CASSPDRGETGELFF.

This clonotype occurred a few times. A read error may account for a junction end that differs from germline. In DNA form, the CDR3 reads TGTGCCAGCAGCCAAGAAACGAGATACAGTGAGCAGTTCTTC. The encoded protein is CASSQETRYSEQFF. The J gene is TRBJ2-1, the V gene TRBV14; D is undetermined. Germline CDR1 reads SGHDN; CDR2 reads FVKESK. The CDR3 is 14 amino acids.

This chain connects TRBV6-2 or TRBV6-3 to TRBJ2-3, with a tentative D call TRBD1 (5 bases). This CDR3 region has 14 residues. V lost 5 bases to trimming and J lost 2 bases, with 11 bases between them. The germline V gene encodes CDR1 MNHEY and CDR2 SVGEGT. The CDR3 bases are TGTGCCAGCAGTAAGGGGCAGATCACAGATACGCAGTATTTT. Residues: CASSKGQITDTQYF.

This clonotype was seen only a few times. J is TRBJ2-4 and V is TRBV5-1; D perhaps matches TRBD2 (5 bases). Germline V gives CDR1 SGHRS, CDR2 YFSETQ. CDR3 length: 17 residues. V lost 4 bases and J 0 bases, leaving 17 bases between the germline ends. CDR3 nucleotides: TGCGCCAGCAGCCCGGAGGCCCTGACGCTAGCCAAAAACATTCAGTACTTC. It specifies CASSPEALTLAKNIQYF.

This clonotype was seen ten or more times. The rearrangement uses TRBV7-2 and TRBJ2-3; 13 nucleotides align to TRBD2. The germline CDR1 and CDR2 sequences are SGHTA and FQGNSA. The CDR3 covers 15 residues. Trimming took 5 bases from V and 6 from J; bases not matched to a gene: 5. CDR3 sequence: CASSRTSGGGDTQYF. The DNA of the CDR3 is TGTGCCAGCAGCAGGACTAGCGGGGGCGGGGATACGCAGTATTTT.

This clonotype was observed at least ten times. The rearrangement uses TRBV12-3 or TRBV12-4 and TRBJ1-5, with 11 bases aligning to TRBD1. The CDR3 is 15 residues long. V lost 4 bases, J lost 7 bases, and 6 bases stayed unmatched. The CDR3 spells CASSSGQGARQPQHF. CDR3 nucleotide sequence: TGTGCCAGCAGTTCCGGACAGGGGGCGCGGCAGCCCCAGCATTTT.

This clonotype was detected many times. The rearrangement links TRBV2 to TRBJ2-7, with TRBD1 matching 9 bases. CDR3 size: 14 residues. V was clipped by 1 base and J by 3 bases; unmatched bases: 1. CDR1 and CDR2 (germline): SNHLY, FYNNEI. CDR3 residues: CASSEEGQGYEQYF. As DNA, the CDR3 is TGTGCCAGCAGTGAAGAGGGACAGGGCTACGAGCAGTACTTC.

The chain couples TRBV15 to TRBJ2-7, with D perhaps matching TRBD1 (5 bases). The CDR3 is made up of 14 amino acids. Germline CDR1 and CDR2: LNHNV and YYDKDF (reference sequence). Trimming pared 0 bases from V and 6 bases from J, leaving 12 bases between. CDR3 sequence reads: CATSRDGWGGEQYF. The CDR3, as DNA: TGTGCCACCAGCAGAGACGGGTGGGGCGGCGAGCAGTACTTC. The full variable domain, completed using reference TRBV15 and TRBJ2-7, is DAMVIQNPRYQVTQFGKPVTLSCSQTLNHNVMYWYQQKSSQAPKLLFHYYDKDFNNEADTPDNFQSRRPNTSFCFLDIRSPGLGDTAMYLCATSRDGWGGEQYFGPGTRLTVT.

This clonotype was observed at least ten times. V and J are TRBV20-1 and TRBJ2-1; D is perhaps TRBD1 or TRBD2 (5 bases each). The CDR3 consists of 15 residues. The V gene lost 3 bases and the J gene lost 4 bases, with 16 bases spanning the gap. From germline, CDR1 is DFQATT and CDR2 SNEGSKA (reference sequence). DNA of the CDR3: TGCAGTGCTAGTCCCACCGGGACGGCTTACAATGAGCAGTTCTTC. This gives the protein CSASPTGTAYNEQFF.

This rearrangement joins TRBV4-2 to TRBJ2-4; either TRBD1 or TRBD2 may fit D (5 bases each). Germline lookup yields CDR1 LGHNA and CDR2 YNFKEQ. Trimming removed 2 bases from V and 4 bases from J, with 12 bases in between. The CDR3 is 15 residues long. CDR3: CASSQFWDLKNIQYF. CDR3 in DNA: TGTGCCAGCAGCCAATTCTGGGACCTAAAAAACATTCAGTACTTC.

This clonotype came up a few times. V usage is TRBV5-1 and J usage is TRBJ2-5; D is perhaps TRBD2 (6 bases). The CDR3 length is 13 residues. Germline assignment: CDR1 SGHRS and CDR2 YFSETQ. V was shortened by 1 base and J by 3 bases, with 7 bases between the two germline ends. The CDR3 region is CASSLWGEETQYF. In DNA, the CDR3 is TGCGCCAGCAGCTTGTGGGGGGAAGAGACCCAGTACTTC.

This sequence joins TRBV2 and TRBJ2-4; 11 bases align to TRBD2. Germline values: CDR1 SNHLY, CDR2 FYNNEI. V gave up 7 bases and J gave up 0 bases; unmatched junction bases: 8. CDR3 size: 17 residues. The CDR3 loop reads CASNLAGGLLAKNIQYF. DNA for the CDR3: TGTGCCAGCAATCTAGCGGGAGGTTTGTTAGCCAAAAACATTCAGTACTTC.

The V gene is TRBV29-1, the J gene TRBJ2-5, with D possibly TRBD1 on 6 matching bases. V gave up 7 bases and J gave up 5 bases, with 14 bases separating them. Germline lookup yields CDR1 SQVTM and CDR2 ANQGSEA. There are 12 residues in the CDR3. The CDR3 loop is CSAGAGAETQYF. CDR3 bases: TGCAGCGCTGGGGCAGGGGCGGAGACCCAGTACTTC.

This clonotype turned up a few times. The genes are TRBV7-9 and TRBJ2-7, with TRBD2 identical over 7 bases. Germline-derived CDR1 and CDR2 are SEHNR and FQNEAQ (reference sequence). The V and J ends lost 5 bases and 6 bases, in that order; junction bases with no gene match: 13. This CDR3 spans 15 amino acids. The CDR3 loop is CASSAPVRGEVEQYF. CDR3 nucleotide sequence: TGTGCCAGCAGCGCTCCCGTCCGGGGGGAGGTCGAGCAGTACTTC. Combining the CDR3 with reference TRBV7-9 and TRBJ2-7 gives the whole variable domain DTGVSQNPRHKITKRGQNVTFRCDPISEHNRLYWYRQTLGQGPEFLTYFQNEAQLEKSRLLSDRFSAERPKGSFSTLEIQRTEQGDSAMYLCASSAPVRGEVEQYFGPGTRLTVT.

This clonotype was detected ten times or more. The chain employs TRBV12-3 or TRBV12-4 and TRBJ1-3; D gene ambiguous. There are 14 residues in the CDR3. The V end was cut by 4 bases, the J end by 4 bases, with 11 bases between. The CDR3 DNA follows: TGTGCCAGCAGTTCGGGATTGGCAGGAAACACCATATATTTT. Protein: CASSSGLAGNTIYF.

This clonotype was seen many times. This rearrangement joins TRBV11-2 to TRBJ2-2; the match to TRBD2 covers 13 bases. Per the germline V gene, CDR1 is SGHAT and CDR2 is FQNNGV. Trimming removed 4 bases from V and 5 bases from J; junction bases left unmatched: 7. The CDR3 is 17 residues long. CDR3 region: CASSYGLAGVGTGELFF. Here the CDR3 DNA reads TGTGCCAGCAGCTACGGACTAGCGGGAGTAGGAACCGGGGAGCTGTTTTTT.